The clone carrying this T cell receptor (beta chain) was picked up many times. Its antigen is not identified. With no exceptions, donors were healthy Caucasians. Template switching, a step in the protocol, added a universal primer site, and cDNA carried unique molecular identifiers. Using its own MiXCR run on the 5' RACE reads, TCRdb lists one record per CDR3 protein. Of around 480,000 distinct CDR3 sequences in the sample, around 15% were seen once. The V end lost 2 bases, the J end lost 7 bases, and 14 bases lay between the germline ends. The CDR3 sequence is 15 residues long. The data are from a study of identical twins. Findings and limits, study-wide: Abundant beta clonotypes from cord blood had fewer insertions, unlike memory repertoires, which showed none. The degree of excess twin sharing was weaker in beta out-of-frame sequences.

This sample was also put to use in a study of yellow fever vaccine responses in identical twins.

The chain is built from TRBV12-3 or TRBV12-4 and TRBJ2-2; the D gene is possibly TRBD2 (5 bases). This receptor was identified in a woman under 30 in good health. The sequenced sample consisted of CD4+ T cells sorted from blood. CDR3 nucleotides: TGTGCCAGCAGTTTAACCCGGGATCGGAACGGGGAGCTGTTTTTT. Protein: CASSLTRDRNGELFF.